These 17 T cell receptor beta chains came from one sample sequenced in a study of cytomegalovirus exposure and HLA in healthy donors. The PCR ran on 60 Vbeta and 13 Jbeta primers. Some clones are missing from TCRdb's copy, which holds only in-frame ones; the method was immunoSEQ multiplex PCR. Here the sample spans roughly 110,000 clones, about 75% being singletons. Material for sequencing was PBMCs. Receptors originate from a man aged 35 to 55 in good health and CMV-seronegative.

V usage is TRBV5-1 and J usage is TRBJ2-7; 12 bases fit TRBD1. The CDR3 has 15 residues. Looked up from germline, CDR1 is SGHRS and CDR2 is YFSETQ. Trimming removed 2 bases from V and 4 bases from J; junction bases left unmatched: 4. The CDR3 sequence: CASSFGTGGDYEQYF. The CDR3 region has the DNA TGCGCCAGCAGCTTCGGGACAGGGGGCGATTACGAGCAGTACTTC.

This clone was recorded once. V usage is TRBV10-1 and J usage is TRBJ1-2; D perhaps matches TRBD1 (6 bases). This CDR3 is built from 13 residues. Germline CDR1 is WNHNN and CDR2 is SYGVQD (reference sequence). V was trimmed by 8 bases and J by 0 bases, leaving 10 bases between them. The DNA of the CDR3 is TGCGCCAGCGGGACACCATCTAACTATGGCTACACCTTC. It yields the protein CASGTPSNYGYTF.

This clone was detected only once. The chain carries TRBV7-3 and TRBJ2-2; maybe TRBD2 (5 bases). The CDR3 extends over 13 amino acids. The germline CDR1 and CDR2 sequences are SGHTA and FQGTGA. Trimming pared 1 base from V and 5 bases from J, leaving 5 bases between. CDR3 DNA: TGTGCCAGCAGCTTAAGCGGGACCGGGGAGCTGTTTTTT. It is translated as CASSLSGTGELFF.

J is TRBJ1-1 and V is TRBV6-4, with 7 positions matching TRBD1. The CDR3 length is 14 residues. In germline, CDR1 is MRHNA, CDR2 SNTAGT. J gave up 6 bases and V 5 bases, and 9 bases lay outside the gene matches. This CDR3 is CASSIRTGSPEAFF. In nucleotides, the CDR3 is TGTGCCAGCAGTATTCGGACAGGTAGTCCTGAAGCTTTCTTT.

A few counts support this clone. The chain couples TRBV28 to TRBJ1-4; 8 bases line up with TRBD1. The ends lost 6 bases at V and 8 bases at J; junction bases unmatched: 8. The germline CDR1 and CDR2 sequences are MDHEN and SYDVKM. CDR3 size: 14 residues. This CDR3 reads CASRPGTGGEKLFF. The CDR3 DNA reads TGTGCCAGCAGGCCCGGGACAGGCGGCGAAAAACTGTTTTTT.

The chain has TRBV7-2 and TRBJ2-2; 8 nucleotides agree with TRBD1. The CDR3 consists of 18 residues. Germline trimming cut 4 bases from V and 1 base from J; bases unmatched to any gene: 11. The germline CDR1 and CDR2 sequences are SGHTA and FQGNSA. In DNA, the CDR3 is TGTGCCAGCAGCTCTCGGGACAGGTTGGGTTTGAACACCGGGGAGCTGTTTTTT. Its protein is CASSSRDRLGLNTGELFF. The whole variable domain, filled in from reference TRBV7-2 and TRBJ2-2, reads GAGVSQSPSNKVTEKGKDVELRCDPISGHTALYWYRQSLGQGLEFLIYFQGNSAPDKSGLPSDRFSAERTGGSVSTLTIQRTQQEDSAVYLCASSSRDRLGLNTGELFFGEGSRLTVL.

This sequence joins TRBV7-9 and TRBJ1-3; TRBD1 is a possible D gene (6 bases). CDR1 and CDR2 (germline): SEHNR, FQNEAQ (reference sequence). CDR3 length: 16 residues. Trimming shortened V by 5 bases and J by 2 bases, and 16 bases separated the two germline ends. CDR3 bases: TGTGCCAGCAGCCAGCAGGGGATTTTAACTGGAAACACCATATATTTT. Amino acids: CASSQQGILTGNTIYF.

The count of this clone is one. The V call is TRBV5-1, the J call TRBJ1-6; a possible D gene is TRBD1 (6 bases). Deletions cut 0 bases from V and 10 bases from J, with 11 bases between. CDR1 is SGHRS and CDR2 is YFSETQ in the germline V gene. CDR3 length: 14 residues. The CDR3 spells CASSLVPGESPLHF. CDR3 nucleotide sequence: TGCGCCAGCAGCTTGGTTCCAGGGGAGTCACCCCTCCACTTT.

This clone came up once. The V gene is TRBV6-5, the J gene TRBJ1-3, with a weak D call TRBD1 (6 bases). The V end was cut by 4 bases, the J end by 3 bases, with 16 bases between. Germline CDR1 reads MNHEY; CDR2 reads SVGAGI. The CDR3 extends over 16 amino acids. CDR3 region: CASSWLGGGSGNTIYF. The CDR3 region has the DNA TGTGCCAGCAGTTGGTTAGGGGGTGGAAGTGGAAACACCATATATTTT.

V gene TRBV11-2 combines with J gene TRBJ2-2; TRBD1 agrees at 8 bases. The CDR3 is made up of 16 amino acids. CDR1 and CDR2 (germline): SGHAT, FQNNGV. The V segment lost 1 base and the J segment 6 bases; nucleotides outside the gene matches: 7. The CDR3 protein is CASSLVPGQAAGELFF. In nucleotides, the CDR3 is TGTGCCAGCAGCTTAGTCCCGGGACAGGCGGCCGGGGAGCTGTTTTTT.

The chain uses TRBV6-5 and TRBJ1-2, with TRBD1 matching 8 bases. V lost 4 bases and J lost 3; bases outside the gene matches: 10. This CDR3 region has 16 residues. Germline lookup yields CDR1 MNHEY and CDR2 SVGAGI. The CDR3 spells CASSFLGQGGDYGYTF. The CDR3 region has the DNA TGTGCCAGCAGTTTTCTCGGACAGGGAGGGGACTATGGCTACACCTTC.

As regards this clone: One junction end does not reproduce the germline sequence, and a read error may be involved. This rearrangement joins TRBV6-6 to TRBJ1-2; 10 nucleotides match TRBD1. Germline V CDR1 and CDR2: MNHNY, SVGAGI (reference sequence). The length of the CDR3 is 15 residues. Here the CDR3 reads CASSDSTGGSWGYTF. The CDR3 DNA reads TGTGCCAGCAGTGACTCGACAGGGGGCTCGTGGGGCTACACCTTC.

This clone turned up a few times. The V gene is TRBV2, the J gene TRBJ2-7; D possibly corresponds to TRBD2 (5 bases). The CDR3 consists of 13 residues. V lost 7 bases and J 2 bases, leaving 12 bases between the germline ends. Germline CDR1 is SNHLY and CDR2 is FYNNEI. CDR3: CASNGVGTYEQYF. The CDR3 nucleotides read TGTGCCAGCAACGGGGTTGGCACCTACGAGCAGTACTTC.

The chain is built from TRBV7-2 and TRBJ2-1; TRBD1 might be the D (7 bases). The CDR3 is 14 residues long. Germline CDR1 reads SGHTA; CDR2 reads FQGNSA. Trimming pared 4 bases from V and 5 bases from J, leaving 12 bases between. CDR3: CASSWGDRDNEQFF. CDR3 DNA: TGTGCCAGCAGCTGGGGGGACAGAGACAATGAGCAGTTCTTC.

The chain couples TRBV7-3 to TRBJ2-7, with TRBD2 matching over 11 bases. The ends lost 1 base at V and 2 bases at J; junction bases unmatched: 1. This CDR3 has 15 amino acids. Germline V lookup: CDR1 SGHTA, CDR2 FQGTGA. Here the CDR3 DNA reads TGTGCCAGCAGCTTAAGTAGCGGGGGGGCCTACGAGCAGTACTTC. This translates into CASSLSSGGAYEQYF.

The J gene is TRBJ1-1, the V gene TRBV6-5; D gene ambiguous. The CDR3 extends over 13 amino acids. Germline V gene sequence: CDR1 MNHEY, CDR2 SVGAGI. V was pared by 8 bases and J by 5 bases, with 15 bases between. Here the CDR3 DNA reads TGTGCCAGCCGCCCGCCCGGAGGAACTGAAGCTTTCTTT. Translated: CASRPPGGTEAFF.

The chain recombines TRBV6-1 with TRBJ2-5; D might be TRBD1 (6 bases). The germline V gene encodes CDR1 MNHNS and CDR2 SASEGT. The CDR3 contains 14 residues. V lost 7 bases to trimming and J lost 4 bases, with 16 bases between them. CDR3 sequence reads: CASNLQGGRETQYF. The CDR3 bases are TGTGCCAGCAATTTACAGGGTGGGAGAGAGACCCAGTACTTC.